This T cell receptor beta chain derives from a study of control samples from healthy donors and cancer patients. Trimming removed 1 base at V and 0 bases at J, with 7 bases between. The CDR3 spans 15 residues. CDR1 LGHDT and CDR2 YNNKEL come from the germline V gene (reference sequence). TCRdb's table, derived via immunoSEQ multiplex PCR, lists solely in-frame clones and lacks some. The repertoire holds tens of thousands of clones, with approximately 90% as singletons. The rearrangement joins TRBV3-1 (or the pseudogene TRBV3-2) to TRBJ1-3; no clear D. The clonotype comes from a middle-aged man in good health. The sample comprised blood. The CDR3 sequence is CASSQGAFSGNTIYF. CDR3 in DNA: TGTGCCAGCAGCCAAGGGGCGTTCTCTGGAAACACCATATATTTT.